This TCR beta chain emerged from a study of post-analysis software for immune sequencing data. Study-level findings and limits: Five or six TRBV segments were significantly more frequent in patients than in controls. TRBV5-6, TRBV5-1 and TRBV20-1 were among these segments.

CDR1 is SGHRS and CDR2 is YFSETQ in the germline V gene. The CDR3 runs to 15 residues. The V end was cut by 0 bases, the J end by 0 bases, with 10 bases between. Unique molecular identifiers featured in each of the TCR beta cDNA libraries. TCRdb independently ran MiXCR on the PCR reads; one entry per CDR3 protein. The sample yields around 500,000 distinct CDR3 sequences, less than 40% seen once. About this clonotype itself: Its cognate antigen is unknown.

The source of this sequence is a girl younger than 18 with multiple sclerosis. The sample was blood. The J gene is TRBJ2-7, the V gene TRBV5-1; no clear D gene. CDR3 bases: TGCGCCAGCAGCTTGGACAGTCCGAGCTCCTACGAGCAGTACTTC. Protein sequence: CASSLDSPSSYEQYF.